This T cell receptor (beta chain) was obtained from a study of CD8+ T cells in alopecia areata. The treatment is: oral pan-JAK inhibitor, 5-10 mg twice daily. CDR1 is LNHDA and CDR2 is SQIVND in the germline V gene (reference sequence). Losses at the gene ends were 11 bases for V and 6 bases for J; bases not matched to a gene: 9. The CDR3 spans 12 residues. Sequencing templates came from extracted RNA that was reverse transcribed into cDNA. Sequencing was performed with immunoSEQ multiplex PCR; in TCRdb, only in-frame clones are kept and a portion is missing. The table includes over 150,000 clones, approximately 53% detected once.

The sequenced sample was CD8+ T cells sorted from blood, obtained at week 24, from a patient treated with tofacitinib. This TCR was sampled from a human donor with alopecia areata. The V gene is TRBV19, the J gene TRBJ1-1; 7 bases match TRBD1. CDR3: CAATGASPEAFF. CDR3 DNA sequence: TGTGCCGCAACAGGGGCGAGCCCTGAAGCTTTCTTT.